Each of the 27 T cell receptor beta chains below was sequenced from the same sample in a study of cytomegalovirus exposure and HLA in healthy donors. Use of 60 Vbeta and 13 Jbeta primers characterized the PCR. The protocol was immunoSEQ multiplex PCR, while the TCRdb copy is restricted to in-frame clones and leaves out a portion. This sample has 77,000 or so clones, with roughly 76% found just once. The sequenced sample consisted of PBMCs. These receptor sequences come from a woman in her thirties or forties in good health and CMV-seronegative.

The chain couples TRBV19 to TRBJ2-1; D is unclear. Deletions cut 5 bases from V and 0 bases from J, with 20 bases between. CDR1 is LNHDA, CDR2 SQIVND, per germline (reference sequence). This CDR3 spans 18 amino acids. The CDR3 DNA reads as TGTGCCAGTAGTGCCCAATTTGGCAGTTTCAACTCCTACAATGAGCAGTTCTTC. This translates into CASSAQFGSFNSYNEQFF.

This chain connects TRBV7-8 to TRBJ2-7; 8 bases fit TRBD2. Trimming cost V 4 bases and J 3 bases; bases outside gene matches: 8. The CDR3 covers 15 residues. CDR1 and CDR2 (germline): SGHVS, FQNEAQ. The CDR3 protein is CASSSSGGAVYEQYF. The CDR3 DNA is TGTGCCAGCAGCTCGTCCGGGGGGGCAGTCTACGAGCAGTACTTC. Looking up the rest from reference TRBV7-8 and TRBJ2-7 gives the full variable domain: GAGVSQSPRYKVAKRGQDVALRCDPISGHVSLFWYQQALGQGPEFLTYFQNEAQLDKSGLPSDRFFAERPEGSVSTLKIQRTQQEDSAVYLCASSSSGGAVYEQYFGPGTRLTVT.

This chain joins TRBV19 and TRBJ2-2; TRBD2 aligns across 8 bases. CDR3 length: 16 residues. CDR1 LNHDA and CDR2 SQIVND come from the germline V gene (reference sequence). After removal of 3 bases from V and 2 bases from J, the junction contained 5 bases not matched to a gene. The CDR3 nucleotides read TGTGCCAGTAGTATCAGCGGGGGCCGAAACACCGGGGAGCTGTTTTTT. Translation: CASSISGGRNTGELFF.

CDR3 nucleotides: TGTGCCAGCTCACCCACAAGAGCACAGGGAAAGAACACTGAAGCTTTCTTT. It yields the protein CASSPTRAQGKNTEAFF. The chain recombines TRBV18 with TRBJ1-1; the D gene is possibly TRBD1 (6 bases). Germline loops: CDR1 KGHSH, CDR2 LQKENI. Trimming left V 3 bases short and J 1 base short, with 18 bases between. The CDR3 totals 17 residues. The full variable domain, in which reference TRBV18 and TRBJ1-1 provide the parts outside the CDR3, is NAGVMQNPRHLVRRRGQEARLRCSPMKGHSHVYWYRQLPEEGLKFMVYLQKENIIDESGMPKERFSAEFPKEGPSILRIQQVVRGDSAAYFCASSPTRAQGKNTEAFFGQGTRLTVV.

V and J are TRBV4-1 and TRBJ2-7; 10 nucleotides agree with TRBD2. This CDR3 contains 17 residues. Trimming cost V 0 bases and J 4 bases; bases outside gene matches: 9. Germline V gives CDR1 MGHRA, CDR2 YSYEKL. CDR3: CASSQEPSGSTQYEQYF. The CDR3, as DNA: TGCGCCAGCAGCCAAGAGCCTAGCGGGAGCACCCAATACGAGCAGTACTTC.

The chain links TRBV18 to TRBJ1-2, with D perhaps TRBD1 (5 bases). This CDR3 is 15 amino acids long. The ends were cut back, 3 bases at V and 1 base at J, with 12 bases in the middle. Germline V gene data show CDR1 as KGHSH and CDR2 as LQKENI. DNA of the CDR3: TGTGCCAGCTCACCCACAGGATTTTTTAACTATGGCTACACCTTC. Translating gives CASSPTGFFNYGYTF. Supplemented by reference TRBV18 and TRBJ1-2, the full variable domain reads NAGVMQNPRHLVRRRGQEARLRCSPMKGHSHVYWYRQLPEEGLKFMVYLQKENIIDESGMPKERFSAEFPKEGPSILRIQQVVRGDSAAYFCASSPTGFFNYGYTFGSGTRLTVV.

The rearrangement uses TRBV19 and TRBJ1-5, with D maybe TRBD1 (5 bases). This CDR3 has 14 amino acids. V lost 4 bases and J 3 bases, leaving 10 bases between the germline ends. The germline V gene encodes CDR1 LNHDA and CDR2 SQIVND (reference sequence). CDR3 sequence reads: CASSNWGDNQPQHF. CDR3 bases: TGTGCCAGTAGTAACTGGGGGGACAATCAGCCCCAGCATTTT.

The gene calls are TRBV7-9 and TRBJ2-5; a possible D gene is TRBD1 (5 bases). The CDR3 is made up of 13 amino acids. Germline lookup yields CDR1 SEHNR and CDR2 FQNEAQ (reference sequence). The V gene lost 3 bases and the J gene lost 1 base, with 6 bases spanning the gap. The CDR3 is CASSFQGQETQYF. CDR3 coding DNA: TGTGCCAGCAGCTTTCAGGGCCAAGAGACCCAGTACTTC.

The chain couples TRBV25-1 to TRBJ2-5, with a possible D match to TRBD2 (5 bases). CDR1 and CDR2 (germline): MGHDK, SYGVNS. This CDR3 has 16 residues. Trimming left V 0 bases short and J 4 bases short, with 15 bases between. The CDR3 reads CASSEYFALGRETQYF. CDR3 DNA sequence: TGTGCCAGCAGTGAATATTTCGCCCTGGGGAGAGAGACCCAGTACTTC.

The chain employs TRBV7-2 and TRBJ2-1; 8 bases fit TRBD2. Germline V CDR1 and CDR2: SGHTA, FQGNSA. This CDR3 has 15 amino acids. V lost 4 bases to trimming and J lost 5 bases; unmatched junction nucleotides: 7. CDR3 sequence (DNA): TGTGCCAGCAGCTCCCCCCGGGGGGGTCACAATGAGCAGTTCTTC. Translating it yields CASSSPRGGHNEQFF.

CDR3 in DNA: TGTGCCACCAGCAGAGATGGACAGGTGGAGAATGAAAAACTGTTTTTT. Residues: CATSRDGQVENEKLFF. The chain has TRBV15 and TRBJ1-4, with TRBD1 matching over 7 bases. Germline V lookup: CDR1 LNHNV, CDR2 YYDKDF (reference sequence). The CDR3 has 16 residues. The V segment lost 0 bases and the J segment 5 bases; nucleotides outside the gene matches: 6.

This sequence joins TRBV19 and TRBJ1-3; no definite D call. The CDR3 is 18 residues long. V lost 5 bases and J 2 bases, leaving 22 bases between the germline ends. Per germline, CDR1 LNHDA and CDR2 SQIVND (reference sequence). The CDR3 coding sequence is TGTGCCAGTAGTTCCGCAGATGGAAGCGGCTGGGCTGGAAACACCATATATTTT. Protein sequence: CASSSADGSGWAGNTIYF.

The chain couples TRBV29-1 to TRBJ2-5, with no clear D. The J call is doubtful: the DNA matches TRBJ2-7 better. The germline CDR1 and CDR2 sequences are SQVTM and ANQGSEA. The CDR3 runs to 13 residues. The CDR3 region is CSARGDSRFEQYF. The CDR3 nucleotides read TGCAGCGCAAGAGGAGACTCTCGTTTCGAGCAGTACTTC.

The chain joins TRBV27 to TRBJ1-2, with 9 bases that match TRBD1. The CDR3 has 18 amino acids. V shed 3 bases and J 4 bases; nucleotides not matched to a gene: 15. Per the germline V gene, CDR1 is MNHEY and CDR2 is SMNVEV (reference sequence). DNA of the CDR3: TGTGCCAGCAGTTTCCGAATTCCTGGACAGGGGATGGCCTATGGCTACACCTTC. Its protein is CASSFRIPGQGMAYGYTF.

This sequence joins TRBV6-5 and TRBJ2-1, with 8 bases that match TRBD2. V shed 7 bases and J 2 bases; nucleotides not matched to a gene: 7. The germline gives CDR1 MNHEY, CDR2 SVGAGI. The CDR3 is made up of 15 amino acids. The CDR3 loop reads CASTPRGGPYNEQFF. CDR3 DNA sequence: TGTGCCAGCACTCCCCGGGGGGGACCCTACAATGAGCAGTTCTTC.

The genes are TRBV9 and TRBJ1-2; D is perhaps TRBD1 (6 bases). V was clipped by 3 bases and J by 0 bases, with 21 bases between them. The germline V gene encodes CDR1 SGDLS and CDR2 YYNGEE. The CDR3 runs to 18 residues. In DNA form, the CDR3 reads TGTGCCAGCAGCGCAAACAGGGAATTGTCCGGGCCTAACTATGGCTACACCTTC. This encodes CASSANRELSGPNYGYTF. The whole variable domain, filled in from reference TRBV9 and TRBJ1-2, reads DSGVTQTPKHLITATGQRVTLRCSPRSGDLSVYWYQQSLDQGLQFLIQYYNGEERAKGNILERFSAQQFPDLHSELNLSSLELGDSALYFCASSANRELSGPNYGYTFGSGTRLTVV.

The V gene is TRBV5-1, the J gene TRBJ2-5; 7 bases align to TRBD1. Germline CDR1 reads SGHRS; CDR2 reads YFSETQ. V was clipped by 5 bases and J by 3 bases; unmatched bases: 4. The CDR3 totals 13 residues. The CDR3 spells CASRSGTEETQYF. CDR3 sequence (DNA): TGCGCCAGCAGATCCGGGACAGAAGAGACCCAGTACTTC.

This chain uses TRBV9 with TRBJ2-3; 12 bases map to TRBD1. The trim removed 2 bases at V and 4 bases at J, leaving 2 bases unmatched. Germline V gives CDR1 SGDLS, CDR2 YYNGEE. This CDR3 spans 15 amino acids. The CDR3, as DNA: TGTGCCAGCAGCGTGGGACAGGGGGCCCCAGATACGCAGTATTTT. Amino acids: CASSVGQGAPDTQYF.

The chain links TRBV5-1 to TRBJ2-3; D unclear. This CDR3 has 12 amino acids. CDR1 and CDR2 from the germline V gene are SGHRS and YFSETQ. Trimming cost V 8 bases and J 4 bases, with 11 bases left between them. This CDR3 reads CASGSRPDTQYF. The CDR3 DNA is TGCGCCAGTGGGTCGCGGCCAGATACGCAGTATTTT. Full variable domain (rest looked up from reference TRBV5-1 and TRBJ2-3): KAGVTQTPRYLIKTRGQQVTLSCSPISGHRSVSWYQQTPGQGLQFLFEYFSETQRNKGNFPGRFSGRQFSNSRSEMNVSTLELGDSALYLCASGSRPDTQYFGPGTRLTVL.

The chain is built from TRBV29-1 and TRBJ2-3; possible D gene TRBD1, 6 bases. Between the trimmed V and J ends, which lost 6 bases and 0 bases, there was a span of 16 bases. Germline assignment: CDR1 SQVTM and CDR2 ANQGSEA. CDR3 length: 15 residues. The CDR3 sequence is CSVARQGISTDTQYF. In DNA form, the CDR3 reads TGCAGCGTCGCCAGGCAGGGGATAAGCACAGATACGCAGTATTTT.

The rearrangement joins TRBV4-1 to TRBJ1-1; 7 bases match TRBD1. Germline-derived CDR1 and CDR2 are MGHRA and YSYEKL. This CDR3 contains 15 residues. J lost 3 bases, V lost 1 base, and 5 bases had no gene match. This chain's CDR3 is CASSQVEGAYTEAFF. The CDR3 DNA reads as TGCGCCAGCAGCCAAGTCGAGGGGGCGTACACTGAAGCTTTCTTT.

The V gene is TRBV28, the J gene TRBJ2-5, with 15 bases identical to TRBD2. The germline gives CDR1 MDHEN, CDR2 SYDVKM. The length of the CDR3 is 16 residues. V lost 10 bases, J lost 3 bases, and 9 bases stayed unmatched. The DNA for the CDR3 is TGTGCCATCCGCCCGGGGACTAGCGGGAGGAAAGAGACCCAGTACTTC. Its translation is CAIRPGTSGRKETQYF.

The rearrangement links TRBV10-3 to TRBJ2-2; no clear D gene. Germline V lookup: CDR1 ENHRY, CDR2 SYGVKD. V lost 2 bases to trimming and J lost 1 base, with 14 bases between them. The CDR3 sequence is 17 residues long. The CDR3 loop is CAISEATPLGNTGELFF. CDR3 bases: TGTGCCATCAGTGAGGCTACTCCTCTTGGGAACACCGGGGAGCTGTTTTTT.

The chain recombines TRBV9 with TRBJ2-2, with 7 bases aligning to TRBD2. The CDR3 contains 17 residues. Per the germline V gene, CDR1 is SGDLS and CDR2 is YYNGEE. Unmatched junction bases numbered 9, after V lost 4 bases and J lost 0 bases. CDR3 amino acids: CASSKRSGTTNTGELFF. Written as DNA, the CDR3 is TGTGCCAGCAGCAAGAGATCCGGGACTACGAACACCGGGGAGCTGTTTTTT.

This sequence joins TRBV6-1 and TRBJ1-5; 9 bases map to TRBD1. The CDR3 covers 15 residues. Looked up from germline, CDR1 is MNHNS and CDR2 is SASEGT. V lost 8 bases, J lost 0 bases, and 5 bases stayed unmatched. CDR3 in DNA: TGTGCCAGCCGACCGGGACAGGGTAGCAATCAGCCCCAGCATTTT. This gives the protein CASRPGQGSNQPQHF.

The chain joins TRBV6-1 to TRBJ1-2; a possible D gene is TRBD1 (6 bases). CDR3 length: 18 amino acids. The germline gives CDR1 MNHNS, CDR2 SASEGT. V lost 4 bases to trimming and J lost 5 bases, with 26 bases between them. Written as DNA, the CDR3 is TGTGCCAGCAGTGGCCACACAGGGTATGGGGAACCACTATATGGCTACACCTTC. Its translation is CASSGHTGYGEPLYGYTF.

This chain links TRBV5-1 with TRBJ1-5; tentatively, D is TRBD1 (6 bases). The CDR3 covers 16 residues. V was cut by 3 bases and J by 5 bases, with 18 bases left in between. Germline-derived CDR1 and CDR2 are SGHRS and YFSETQ. Written as DNA, the CDR3 is TGCGCCAGCAGCTGGCTCCAACAGGGTAGTCATCAGCCCCAGCATTTT. This sequence encodes CASSWLQQGSHQPQHF.